This TCR beta chain was recovered during a study of shared clonotypes between healthy human individuals. Unmatched junction bases numbered 1, after V lost 4 bases and J lost 6 bases. Germline assignment: CDR1 MGHRA and CDR2 YSYEKL. The CDR3 length is 12 residues. Over several immunoSEQ plates, each subset's genomic DNA was distributed in even portions. Assay used: immunoSEQ multiplex PCR; TCRdb lists only in-frame clones, some missing. Of 600,000 to 750,000 clones listed, less than 95% were seen once; the top ten hold 30% to 40%. Concerning this clone itself: Other DNA sequences of this sample code for an identical CDR3.

The V and J genes are TRBV4-1 and TRBJ2-7; the match to TRBD1 covers 9 bases. This TCR derives from a man younger than 35 in good health. Some clones in this sample may be carry-over from other donors' samples. The sample comprised memory CD8+ T cells from PBMCs. Subset given: CD45RO+ cells pooled with CCR7-negative TemRA cells. The CDR3 sequence is CASSLTGGEQYF. CDR3 DNA: TGCGCCAGCAGCCTGACAGGGGGCGAGCAGTACTTC.